This T cell receptor beta chain was observed in a study of CD8+ T cells in alopecia areata. Study context: For the treated group, dosing was oral tofacitinib at 5 to 10 mg twice daily.

cDNA serving as the sequencing template came from extracted, reverse transcribed RNA. Measured with immunoSEQ multiplex PCR; TCRdb has only the in-frame clones, and not every one. The sample lists 95,000 to 100,000 clones; about 60% were seen once. The CDR3 covers 14 residues. Trimming pared 5 bases from V and 7 bases from J, leaving 12 bases between. Germline CDR1 and CDR2: MNHEY and SMNVEV (reference sequence). The study, taken as a whole, reports: Scalp specimens additionally yield sequences from normal skin's resident alphabeta T cells. Lesional scalp, especially alopecia totalis/universalis, showed higher clonality than normal scalp.

Treatment of the sample: oral pan-JAK inhibitor, 5-10 mg twice daily. In its sample, this clone was seen a few times. Its specificity is not known. The receptor's source is a human donor with alopecia areata. The sequences come from CD8+ T cells sorted from blood, collected at roughly week 55, from a patient treated with tofacitinib. The V and J genes are TRBV27 and TRBJ1-6, with D unresolved. The CDR3 is CASSGRVGNSPLHF. Here the CDR3 DNA reads TGTGCCAGCAGTGGGAGGGTTGGAAATTCACCCCTCCACTTT.